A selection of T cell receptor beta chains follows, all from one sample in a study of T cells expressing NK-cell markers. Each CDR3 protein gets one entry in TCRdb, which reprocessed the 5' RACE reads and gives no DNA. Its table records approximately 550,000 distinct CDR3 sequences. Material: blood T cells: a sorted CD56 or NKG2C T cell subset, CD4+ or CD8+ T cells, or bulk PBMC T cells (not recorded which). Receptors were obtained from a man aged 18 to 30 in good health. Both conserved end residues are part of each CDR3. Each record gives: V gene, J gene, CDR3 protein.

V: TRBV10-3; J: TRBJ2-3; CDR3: CAISRDFTDTQYF
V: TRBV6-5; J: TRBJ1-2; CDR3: CASSYSNSQGYNYGYTF
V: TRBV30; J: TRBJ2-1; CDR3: CAWSAPSRGTNEQFF
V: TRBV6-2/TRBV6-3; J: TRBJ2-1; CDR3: CASSYSGGSAYNEQFF
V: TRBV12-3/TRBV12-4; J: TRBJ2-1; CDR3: CASSGSRGRGGHEQFF
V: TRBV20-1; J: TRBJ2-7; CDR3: CSASREAYEQYF
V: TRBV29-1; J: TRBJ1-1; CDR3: CSPGQLMNTEAFF
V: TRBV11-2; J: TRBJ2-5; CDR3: CASSSRRTGQETQYF
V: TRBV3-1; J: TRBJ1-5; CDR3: CASSVQQGFLHF
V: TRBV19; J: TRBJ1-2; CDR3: CASSLSGFDTYGYTF
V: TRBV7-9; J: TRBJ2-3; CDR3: CASSIGPSSTDTQYF
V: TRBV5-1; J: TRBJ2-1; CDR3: CASSPAPSSYNEQFF
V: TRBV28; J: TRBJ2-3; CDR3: CASSSRGTSGRRGTDTQYF
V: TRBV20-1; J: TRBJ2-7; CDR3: CSARAQRFSYEQYF
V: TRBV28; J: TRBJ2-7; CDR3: CASSLRLSYEQYF
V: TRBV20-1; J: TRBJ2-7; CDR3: CSAKGRNIYEQYF
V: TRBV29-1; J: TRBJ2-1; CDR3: CSVVGRLRTYNEQFF
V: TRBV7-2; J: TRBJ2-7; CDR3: CASSPTRVGEQYF
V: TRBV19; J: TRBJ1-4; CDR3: CASSWTGTNEKLFF
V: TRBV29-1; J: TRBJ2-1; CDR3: CSVDGTRYNEQFF
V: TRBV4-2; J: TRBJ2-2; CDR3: CASSRTGVTGELFF
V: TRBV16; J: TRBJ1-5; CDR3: CASSYLPTGSNQPQHF
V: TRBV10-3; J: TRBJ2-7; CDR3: CAIRDGGGNYYEQYF
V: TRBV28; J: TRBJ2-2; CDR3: CASSTPLREFTGELFF
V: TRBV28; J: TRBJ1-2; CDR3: CASSFTGSPHNYGYTF
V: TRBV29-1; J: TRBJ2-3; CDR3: CSVAGQLIPDTQYF